The sequence of this T cell receptor (beta chain) was determined in a study of blood T cell repertoires in COVID-19. The V and J ends lost 4 bases and 7 bases, in that order; junction bases with no gene match: 4. This CDR3 contains 13 residues. Germline-derived CDR1 and CDR2 are GTSNPN and SVGIG (reference sequence). Assay used: immunoSEQ multiplex PCR; TCRdb lists only in-frame clones, some missing. The table includes under 250,000 clones, around 82% detected once. V gene TRBV30 combines with J gene TRBJ1-6, with TRBD1 identical over 7 bases. Sequenced sample: peripheral blood. The TCR originated in a man aged 50 to 59 with active or convalescent COVID-19. The CDR3 sequence: CAWNTGDNSPLHF. The CDR3 DNA reads as TGTGCCTGGAACACAGGGGACAATTCACCCCTCCACTTT. Based on the CDR3 plus reference TRBV30 and TRBJ1-6, the full variable domain is SQTIHQWPATLVQPVGSPLSLECTVEGTSNPNLYWYRQAAGRGLQLLFYSVGIGQISSEVPQNLSASRPQDRQFILSSKKLLLSDSGFYLCAWNTGDNSPLHFGNGTRLTVT.